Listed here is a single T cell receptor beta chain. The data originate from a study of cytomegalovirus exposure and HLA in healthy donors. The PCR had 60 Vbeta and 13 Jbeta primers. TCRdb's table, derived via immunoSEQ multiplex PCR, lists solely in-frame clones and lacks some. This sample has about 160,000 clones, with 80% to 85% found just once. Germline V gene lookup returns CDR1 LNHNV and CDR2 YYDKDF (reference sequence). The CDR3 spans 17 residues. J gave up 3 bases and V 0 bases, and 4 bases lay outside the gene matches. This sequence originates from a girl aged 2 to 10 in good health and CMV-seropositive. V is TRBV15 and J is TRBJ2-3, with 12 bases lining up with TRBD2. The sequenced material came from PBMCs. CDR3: CATSRDRLAGGTDTQYF. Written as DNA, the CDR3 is TGTGCCACCAGCAGAGATCGGCTAGCGGGAGGGACAGATACGCAGTATTTT.